Below, one T cell receptor beta chain is given with its context. This record comes from a study of blood T cell repertoires in COVID-19. Some clones are missing from TCRdb's copy, which holds only in-frame ones; the method was immunoSEQ multiplex PCR. Of more than 65,000 clones listed, about 93% were seen once; the top ten hold around 9%. The sample consisted of peripheral blood. The receptor comes from a human donor in a cohort sampled during active COVID-19.

CDR3 in DNA: TGCAGCGTGGACAGAAAGTTTTCCTACGAGCAGTACTTC. It specifies CSVDRKFSYEQYF. V gene TRBV29-1 combines with J gene TRBJ2-7, with D possibly matching TRBD1 (6 bases). Deletions cut 6 bases from V and 1 base from J, with 13 bases between. This CDR3 spans 13 amino acids. Per the germline V gene, CDR1 is SQVTM and CDR2 is ANQGSEA.